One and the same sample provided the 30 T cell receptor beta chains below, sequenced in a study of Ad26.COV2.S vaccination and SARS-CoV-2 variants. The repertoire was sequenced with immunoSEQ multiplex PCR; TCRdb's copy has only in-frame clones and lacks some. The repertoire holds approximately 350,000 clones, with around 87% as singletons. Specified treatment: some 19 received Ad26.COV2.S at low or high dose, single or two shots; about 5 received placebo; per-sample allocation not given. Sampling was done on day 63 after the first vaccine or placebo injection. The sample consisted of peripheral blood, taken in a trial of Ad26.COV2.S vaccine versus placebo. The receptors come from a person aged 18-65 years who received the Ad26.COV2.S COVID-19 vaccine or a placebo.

CDR3 sequence: CATQEAGPSYNEQFF. The CDR3 bases are TGTGCCACCCAAGAGGCGGGGCCGTCCTACAATGAGCAGTTCTTC. The genes are TRBV19 and TRBJ2-1, with D tentatively TRBD2 (6 bases). The CDR3 sequence is 15 residues long. Germline lookup yields CDR1 LNHDA and CDR2 SQIVND (reference sequence). Trimming took 10 bases from V and 1 from J, leaving 17 bases between them.

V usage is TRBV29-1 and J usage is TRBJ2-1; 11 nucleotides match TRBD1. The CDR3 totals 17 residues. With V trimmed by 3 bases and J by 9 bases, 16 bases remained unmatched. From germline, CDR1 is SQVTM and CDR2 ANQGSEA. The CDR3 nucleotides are TGCAGCGTTGATGTGAGATCTAGGGACAGGGGGTTGGGTGAGCAGTTCTTC. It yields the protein CSVDVRSRDRGLGEQFF.

CDR3 DNA: TGTGCCACCAGCAGAGTGGGGGGATCTAGTAATGAGCAGTTCTTC. Its protein is CATSRVGGSSNEQFF. The genes are TRBV15 and TRBJ2-1; the D gene is possibly TRBD2 (6 bases). CDR1 and CDR2 (germline): LNHNV, YYDKDF (reference sequence). The CDR3 is made up of 15 amino acids. Trimming shortened V by 1 base and J by 7 bases, and 14 bases separated the two germline ends.

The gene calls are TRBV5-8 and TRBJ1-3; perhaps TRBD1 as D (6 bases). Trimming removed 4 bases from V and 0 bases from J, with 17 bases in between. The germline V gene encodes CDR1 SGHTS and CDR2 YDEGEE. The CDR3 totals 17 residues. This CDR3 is CASSRTSDSSSGNTIYF. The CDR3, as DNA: TGTGCCAGCAGCCGGACATCGGACAGTAGCTCTGGAAACACCATATATTTT.

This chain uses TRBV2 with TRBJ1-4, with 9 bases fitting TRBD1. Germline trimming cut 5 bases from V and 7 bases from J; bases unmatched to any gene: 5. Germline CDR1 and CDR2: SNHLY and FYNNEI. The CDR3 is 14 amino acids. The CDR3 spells CASSQDRGGEKLFF. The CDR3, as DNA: TGTGCCAGCAGTCAAGACAGGGGGGGTGAAAAACTGTTTTTT.

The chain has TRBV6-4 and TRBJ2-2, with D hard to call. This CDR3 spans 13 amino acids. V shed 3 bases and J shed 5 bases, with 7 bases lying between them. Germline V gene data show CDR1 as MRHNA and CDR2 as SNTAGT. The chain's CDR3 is CASSESETGELFF. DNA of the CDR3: TGTGCCAGCAGTGAGAGCGAGACCGGGGAGCTGTTTTTT.

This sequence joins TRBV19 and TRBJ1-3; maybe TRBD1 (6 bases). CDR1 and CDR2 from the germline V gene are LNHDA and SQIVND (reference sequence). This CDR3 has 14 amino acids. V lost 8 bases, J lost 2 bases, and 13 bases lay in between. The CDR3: CASAGGGTGNTIYF. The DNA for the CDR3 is TGTGCCAGTGCGGGCGGGGGCACTGGAAACACCATATATTTT.

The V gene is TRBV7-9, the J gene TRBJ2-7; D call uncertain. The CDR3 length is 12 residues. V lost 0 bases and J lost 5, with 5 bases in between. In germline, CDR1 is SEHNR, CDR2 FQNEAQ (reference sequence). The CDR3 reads CASSLARDEQYF. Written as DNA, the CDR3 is TGTGCCAGCAGCTTAGCAAGGGACGAGCAGTACTTC. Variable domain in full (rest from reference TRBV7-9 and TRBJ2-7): DTGVSQNPRHKITKRGQNVTFRCDPISEHNRLYWYRQTLGQGPEFLTYFQNEAQLEKSRLLSDRFSAERPKGSFSTLEIQRTEQGDSAMYLCASSLARDEQYFGPGTRLTVT.

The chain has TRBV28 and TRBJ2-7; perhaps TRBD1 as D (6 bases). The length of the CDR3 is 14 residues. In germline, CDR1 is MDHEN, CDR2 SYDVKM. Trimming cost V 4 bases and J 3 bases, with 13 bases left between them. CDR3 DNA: TGTGCCAGCAGTTCTCCTACAGGGCTCTACGAGCAGTACTTC. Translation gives CASSSPTGLYEQYF.

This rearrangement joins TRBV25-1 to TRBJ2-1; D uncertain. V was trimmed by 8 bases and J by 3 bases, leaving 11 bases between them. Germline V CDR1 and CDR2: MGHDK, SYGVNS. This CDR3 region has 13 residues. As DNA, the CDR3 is TGTGCCAGCCGAAGTACAAGCTACAATGAGCAGTTCTTC. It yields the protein CASRSTSYNEQFF.

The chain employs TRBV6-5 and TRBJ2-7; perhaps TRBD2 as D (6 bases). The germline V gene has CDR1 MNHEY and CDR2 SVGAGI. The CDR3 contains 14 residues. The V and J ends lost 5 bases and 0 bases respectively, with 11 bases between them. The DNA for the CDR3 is TGTGCCAGCAGTATTCGGGGGAGCTCCTACGAGCAGTACTTC. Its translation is CASSIRGSSYEQYF.

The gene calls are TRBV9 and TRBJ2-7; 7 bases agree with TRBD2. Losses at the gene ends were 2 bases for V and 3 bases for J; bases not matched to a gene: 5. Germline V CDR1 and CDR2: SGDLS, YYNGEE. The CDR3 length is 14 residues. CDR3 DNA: TGTGCCAGCAGCGTGGGGGGGATCAACTACGAGCAGTACTTC. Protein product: CASSVGGINYEQYF.

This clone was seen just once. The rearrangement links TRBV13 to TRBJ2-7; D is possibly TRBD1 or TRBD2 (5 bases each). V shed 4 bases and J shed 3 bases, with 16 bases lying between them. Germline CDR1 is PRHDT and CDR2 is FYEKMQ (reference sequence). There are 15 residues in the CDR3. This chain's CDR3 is CASSWSGTDIYEQYF. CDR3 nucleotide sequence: TGTGCCAGCAGCTGGTCCGGGACGGATATCTACGAGCAGTACTTC. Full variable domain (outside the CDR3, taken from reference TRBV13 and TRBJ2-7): AAGVIQSPRHLIKEKRETATLKCYPIPRHDTVYWYQQGPGQDPQFLISFYEKMQSDKGSIPDRFSAQQFSDYHSELNMSSLELGDSALYFCASSWSGTDIYEQYFGPGTRLTVT.

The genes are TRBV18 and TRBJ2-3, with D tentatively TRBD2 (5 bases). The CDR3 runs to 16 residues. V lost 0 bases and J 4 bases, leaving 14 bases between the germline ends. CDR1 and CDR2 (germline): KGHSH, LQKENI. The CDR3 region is CASSPPNRLASDTQYF. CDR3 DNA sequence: TGTGCCAGCTCACCACCGAATCGGCTAGCTTCAGATACGCAGTATTTT.

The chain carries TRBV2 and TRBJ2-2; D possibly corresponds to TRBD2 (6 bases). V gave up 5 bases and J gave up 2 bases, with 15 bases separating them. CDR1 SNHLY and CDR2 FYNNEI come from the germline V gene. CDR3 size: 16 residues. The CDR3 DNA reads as TGTGCCAGCAGTTGGCCCCGGGACTCTAACACCGGGGAGCTGTTTTTT. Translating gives CASSWPRDSNTGELFF.

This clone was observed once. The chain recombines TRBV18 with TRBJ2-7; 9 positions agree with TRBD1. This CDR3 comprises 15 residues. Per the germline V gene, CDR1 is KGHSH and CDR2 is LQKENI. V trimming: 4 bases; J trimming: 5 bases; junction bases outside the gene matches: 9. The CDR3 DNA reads TGTGCCAGCTCACGGACCGGGACAGGGAGGGACGAGCAGTACTTC. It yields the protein CASSRTGTGRDEQYF.

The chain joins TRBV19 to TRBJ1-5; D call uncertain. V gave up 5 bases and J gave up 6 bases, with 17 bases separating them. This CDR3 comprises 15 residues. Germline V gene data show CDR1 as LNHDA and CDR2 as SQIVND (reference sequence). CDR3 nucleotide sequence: TGTGCCAGTAGTTCTCTTGGGCAGGTCGGTCAGCCCCAGCATTTT. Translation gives CASSSLGQVGQPQHF.

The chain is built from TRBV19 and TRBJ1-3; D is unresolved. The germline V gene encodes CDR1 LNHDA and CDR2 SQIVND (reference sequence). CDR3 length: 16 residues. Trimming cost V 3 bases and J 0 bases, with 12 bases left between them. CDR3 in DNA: TGTGCCAGTAGTATTTCGGTTCGAAACTCTGGAAACACCATATATTTT. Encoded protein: CASSISVRNSGNTIYF. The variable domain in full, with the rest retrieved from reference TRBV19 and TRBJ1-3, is DGGITQSPKYLFRKEGQNVTLSCEQNLNHDAMYWYRQDPGQGLRLIYYSQIVNDFQKGDIAEGYSVSREKKESFPLTVTSAQKNPTAFYLCASSISVRNSGNTIYFGEGSWLTVV.

The CDR3 DNA sequence: TGCGCCAGCAGCTTGCCCGGGGGGGCCAAAAACATTCAGTACTTC. This codes for CASSLPGGAKNIQYF. This chain uses TRBV5-1 with TRBJ2-4; TRBD2 agrees at 7 bases. This CDR3 has 15 residues. CDR1 and CDR2 from the germline V gene are SGHRS and YFSETQ. With 1 base clipped from V and 1 base from J, the junction kept 2 bases outside the gene matches.

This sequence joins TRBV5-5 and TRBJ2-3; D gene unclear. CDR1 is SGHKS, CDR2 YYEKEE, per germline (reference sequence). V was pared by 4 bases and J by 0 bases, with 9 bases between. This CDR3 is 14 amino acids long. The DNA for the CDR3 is TGTGCCAGCAGCGTGATAGTGAGCACAGATACGCAGTATTTT. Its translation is CASSVIVSTDTQYF.

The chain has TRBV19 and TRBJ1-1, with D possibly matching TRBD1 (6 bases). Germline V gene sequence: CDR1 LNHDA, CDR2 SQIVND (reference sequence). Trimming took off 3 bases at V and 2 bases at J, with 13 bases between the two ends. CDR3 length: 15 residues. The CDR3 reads CASSIRGQSNTEAFF. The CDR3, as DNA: TGTGCCAGTAGTATCCGCGGACAGTCAAACACTGAAGCTTTCTTT.

The CDR3 loop is CSASQGVNQPQHF. The DNA of the CDR3 is TGCAGTGCGAGTCAGGGCGTCAATCAGCCCCAGCATTTT. The chain recombines TRBV20-1 with TRBJ1-5; weak D call: TRBD1 (5 bases). Germline CDR1 and CDR2: DFQATT and SNEGSKA (reference sequence). Trimming shortened V by 6 bases and J by 3 bases, and 12 bases separated the two germline ends. CDR3 length: 13 amino acids.

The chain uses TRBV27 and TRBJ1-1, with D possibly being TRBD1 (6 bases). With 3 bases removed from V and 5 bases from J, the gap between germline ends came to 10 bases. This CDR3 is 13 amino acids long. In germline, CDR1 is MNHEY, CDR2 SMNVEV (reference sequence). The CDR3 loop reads CASSFWGATEAFF. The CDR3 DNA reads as TGTGCCAGCAGTTTTTGGGGGGCGACTGAAGCTTTCTTT.

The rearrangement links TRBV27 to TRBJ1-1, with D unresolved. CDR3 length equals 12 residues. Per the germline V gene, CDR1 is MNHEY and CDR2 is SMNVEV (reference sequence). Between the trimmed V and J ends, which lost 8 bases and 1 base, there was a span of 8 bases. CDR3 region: CASGTENTEAFF. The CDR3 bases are TGTGCCAGCGGCACTGAGAACACTGAAGCTTTCTTT.

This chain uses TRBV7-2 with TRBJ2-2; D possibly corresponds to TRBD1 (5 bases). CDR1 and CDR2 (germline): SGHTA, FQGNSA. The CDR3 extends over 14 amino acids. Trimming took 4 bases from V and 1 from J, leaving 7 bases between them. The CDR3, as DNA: TGTGCCAGCAGCTGGACACTGAACACCGGGGAGCTGTTTTTT. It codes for CASSWTLNTGELFF. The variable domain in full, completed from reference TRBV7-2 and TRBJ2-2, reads GAGVSQSPSNKVTEKGKDVELRCDPISGHTALYWYRQSLGQGLEFLIYFQGNSAPDKSGLPSDRFSAERTGGSVSTLTIQRTQQEDSAVYLCASSWTLNTGELFFGEGSRLTVL.

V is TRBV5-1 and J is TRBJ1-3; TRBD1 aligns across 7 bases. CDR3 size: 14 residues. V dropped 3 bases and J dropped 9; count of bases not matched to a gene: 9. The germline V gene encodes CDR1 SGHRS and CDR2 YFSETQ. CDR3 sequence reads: CASSSGQLEGTIYF. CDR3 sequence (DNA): TGCGCCAGCAGCTCGGGACAGCTGGAAGGCACCATATATTTT.

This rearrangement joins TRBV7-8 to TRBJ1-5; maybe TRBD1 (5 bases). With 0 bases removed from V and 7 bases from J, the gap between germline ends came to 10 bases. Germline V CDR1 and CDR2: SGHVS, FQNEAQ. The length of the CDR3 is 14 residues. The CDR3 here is CASSLAQGSQPQHF. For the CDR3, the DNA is TGTGCCAGCAGCTTAGCGCAGGGTAGCCAGCCCCAGCATTTT.

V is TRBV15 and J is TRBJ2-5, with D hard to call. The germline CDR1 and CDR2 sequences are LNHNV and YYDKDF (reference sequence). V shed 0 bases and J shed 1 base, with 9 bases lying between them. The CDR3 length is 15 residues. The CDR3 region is CATSREVGTQETQYF. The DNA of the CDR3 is TGTGCCACCAGCAGAGAAGTTGGTACCCAAGAGACCCAGTACTTC.

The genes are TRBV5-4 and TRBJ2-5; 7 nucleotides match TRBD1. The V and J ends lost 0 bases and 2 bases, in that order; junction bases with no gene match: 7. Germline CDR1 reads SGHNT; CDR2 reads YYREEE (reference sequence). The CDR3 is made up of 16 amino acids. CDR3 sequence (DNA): TGTGCCAGCAGCTTGGGGCGACAGGGTAGGCAAGAGACCCAGTACTTC. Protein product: CASSLGRQGRQETQYF.

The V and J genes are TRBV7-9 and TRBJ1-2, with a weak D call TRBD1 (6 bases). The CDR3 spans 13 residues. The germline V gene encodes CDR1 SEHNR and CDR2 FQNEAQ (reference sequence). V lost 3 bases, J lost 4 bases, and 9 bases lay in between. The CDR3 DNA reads TGTGCCAGCAGCTTGGAACAGGGCTATGGCTACACCTTC. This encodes CASSLEQGYGYTF.